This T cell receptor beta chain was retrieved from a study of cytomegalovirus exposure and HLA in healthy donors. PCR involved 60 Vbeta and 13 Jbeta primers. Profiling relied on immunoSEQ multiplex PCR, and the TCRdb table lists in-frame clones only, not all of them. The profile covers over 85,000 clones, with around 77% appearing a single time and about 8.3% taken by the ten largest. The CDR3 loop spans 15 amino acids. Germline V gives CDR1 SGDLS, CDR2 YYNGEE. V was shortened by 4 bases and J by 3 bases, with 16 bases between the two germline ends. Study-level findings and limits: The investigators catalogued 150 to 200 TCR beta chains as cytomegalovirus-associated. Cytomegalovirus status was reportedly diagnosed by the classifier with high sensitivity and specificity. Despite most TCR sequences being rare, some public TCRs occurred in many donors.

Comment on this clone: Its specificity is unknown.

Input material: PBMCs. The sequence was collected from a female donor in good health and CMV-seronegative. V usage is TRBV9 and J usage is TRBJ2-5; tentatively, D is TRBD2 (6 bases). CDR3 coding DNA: TGTGCCAGCAGCCCCTACGGGACTCACGAAGAGACCCAGTACTTC. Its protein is CASSPYGTHEETQYF.